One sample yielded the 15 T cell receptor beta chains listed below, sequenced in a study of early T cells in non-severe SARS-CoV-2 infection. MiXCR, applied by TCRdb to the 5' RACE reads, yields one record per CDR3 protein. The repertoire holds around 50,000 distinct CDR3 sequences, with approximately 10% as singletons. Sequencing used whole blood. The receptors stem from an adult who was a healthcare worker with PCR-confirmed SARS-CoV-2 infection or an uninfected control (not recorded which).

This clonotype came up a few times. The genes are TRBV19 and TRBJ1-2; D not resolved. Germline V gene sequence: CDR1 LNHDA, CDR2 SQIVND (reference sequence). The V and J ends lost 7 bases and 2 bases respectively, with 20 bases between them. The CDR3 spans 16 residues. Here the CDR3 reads CASTTVDGRFNYGYTF. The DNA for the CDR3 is TGTGCCAGTACCACCGTGGATGGGAGATTCAACTATGGCTACACCTTC.

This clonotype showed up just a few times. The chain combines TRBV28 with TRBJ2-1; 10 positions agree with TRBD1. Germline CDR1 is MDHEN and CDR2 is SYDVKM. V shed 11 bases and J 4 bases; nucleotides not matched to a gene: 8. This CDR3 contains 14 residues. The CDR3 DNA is TGTGCCGGTATCCGGGACAGGGGATACAATGAGCAGTTCTTC. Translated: CAGIRDRGYNEQFF.

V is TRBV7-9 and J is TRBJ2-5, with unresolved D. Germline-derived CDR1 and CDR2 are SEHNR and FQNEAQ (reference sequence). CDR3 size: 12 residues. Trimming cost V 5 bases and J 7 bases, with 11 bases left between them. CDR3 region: CASSLPTMTQYF. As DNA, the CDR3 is TGTGCCAGCAGCCTTCCCACGATGACCCAGTACTTC. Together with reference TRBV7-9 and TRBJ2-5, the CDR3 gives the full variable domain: DTGVSQNPRHKITKRGQNVTFRCDPISEHNRLYWYRQTLGQGPEFLTYFQNEAQLEKSRLLSDRFSAERPKGSFSTLEIQRTEQGDSAMYLCASSLPTMTQYFGPGTRLLVL.

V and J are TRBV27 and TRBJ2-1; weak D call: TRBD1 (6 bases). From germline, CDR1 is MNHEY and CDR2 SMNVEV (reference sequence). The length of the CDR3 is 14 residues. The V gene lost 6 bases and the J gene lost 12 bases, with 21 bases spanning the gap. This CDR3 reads CASSTGWGQGVQFF. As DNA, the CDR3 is TGTGCCAGCAGCACAGGGTGGGGCCAAGGGGTGCAGTTCTTC.

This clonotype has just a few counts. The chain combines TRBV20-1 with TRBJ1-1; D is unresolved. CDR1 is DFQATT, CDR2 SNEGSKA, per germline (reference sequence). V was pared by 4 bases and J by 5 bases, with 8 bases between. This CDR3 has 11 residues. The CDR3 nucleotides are TGCAGTGCTATATTTGGGACTGAAGCTTTCTTT. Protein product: CSAIFGTEAFF.

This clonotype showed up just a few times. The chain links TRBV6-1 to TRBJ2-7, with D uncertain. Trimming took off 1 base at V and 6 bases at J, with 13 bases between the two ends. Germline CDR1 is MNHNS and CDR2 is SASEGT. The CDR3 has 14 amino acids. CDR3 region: CASSEEQTGGEQYF. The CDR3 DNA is TGTGCCAGCAGTGAAGAACAGACCGGCGGCGAGCAGTACTTC.

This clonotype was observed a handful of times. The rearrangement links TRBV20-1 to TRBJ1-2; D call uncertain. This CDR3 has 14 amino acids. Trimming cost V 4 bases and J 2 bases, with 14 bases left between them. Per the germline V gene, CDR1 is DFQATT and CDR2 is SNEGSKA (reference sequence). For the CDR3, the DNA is TGCAGTGCTACGGAACCAAAGGGAAACTATGGCTACACCTTC. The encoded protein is CSATEPKGNYGYTF.

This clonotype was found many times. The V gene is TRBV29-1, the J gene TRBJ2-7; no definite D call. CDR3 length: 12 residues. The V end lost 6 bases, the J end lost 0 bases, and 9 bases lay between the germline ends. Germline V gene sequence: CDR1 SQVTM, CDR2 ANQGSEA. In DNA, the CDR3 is TGCAGCGTCCGAGGACCCTCCTACGAGCAGTACTTC. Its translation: CSVRGPSYEQYF.

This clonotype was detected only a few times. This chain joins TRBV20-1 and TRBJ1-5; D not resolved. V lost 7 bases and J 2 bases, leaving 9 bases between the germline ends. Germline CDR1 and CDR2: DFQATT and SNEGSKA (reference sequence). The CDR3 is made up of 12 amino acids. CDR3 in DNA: TGCAGTGTCCCCAGACGCAATCAGCCCCAGCATTTT. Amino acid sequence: CSVPRRNQPQHF.

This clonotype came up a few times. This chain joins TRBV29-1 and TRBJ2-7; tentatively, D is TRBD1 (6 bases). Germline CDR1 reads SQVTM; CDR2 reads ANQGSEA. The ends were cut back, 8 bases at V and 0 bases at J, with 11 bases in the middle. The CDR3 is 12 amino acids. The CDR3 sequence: CSSKDSSYEQYF. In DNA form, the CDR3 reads TGCAGCTCAAAGGACAGCTCCTACGAGCAGTACTTC.

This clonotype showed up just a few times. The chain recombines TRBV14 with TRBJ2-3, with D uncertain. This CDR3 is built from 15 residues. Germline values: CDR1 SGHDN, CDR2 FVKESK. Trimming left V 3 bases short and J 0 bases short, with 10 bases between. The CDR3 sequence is CASSHGFASTDTQYF. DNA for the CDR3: TGTGCCAGCAGCCATGGATTCGCTAGCACAGATACGCAGTATTTT.

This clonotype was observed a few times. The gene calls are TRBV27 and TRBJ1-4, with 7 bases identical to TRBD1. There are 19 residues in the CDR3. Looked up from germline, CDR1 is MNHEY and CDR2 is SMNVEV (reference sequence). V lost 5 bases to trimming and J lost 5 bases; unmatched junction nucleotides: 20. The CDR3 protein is CASSLKVTNSGTANEKLFF. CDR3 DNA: TGTGCCAGCAGTCTCAAGGTTACGAACTCCGGGACAGCAAATGAAAAACTGTTTTTT.

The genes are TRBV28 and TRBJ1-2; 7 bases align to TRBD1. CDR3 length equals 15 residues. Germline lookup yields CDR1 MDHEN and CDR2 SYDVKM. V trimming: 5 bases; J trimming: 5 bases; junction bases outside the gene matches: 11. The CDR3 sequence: CASSQEGQPLYGYTF. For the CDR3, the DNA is TGTGCCAGCAGTCAAGAGGGACAGCCCTTGTATGGCTACACCTTC.

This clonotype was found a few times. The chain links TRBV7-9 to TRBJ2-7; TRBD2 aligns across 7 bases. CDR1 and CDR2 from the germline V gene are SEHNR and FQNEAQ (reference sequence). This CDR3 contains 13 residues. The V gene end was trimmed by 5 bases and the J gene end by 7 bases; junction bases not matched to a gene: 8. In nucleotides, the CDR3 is TGTGCCAGCAGCAGGACTAGTTCGGGGGAGCAGTACTTC. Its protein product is CASSRTSSGEQYF. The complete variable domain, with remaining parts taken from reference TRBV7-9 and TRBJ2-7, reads DTGVSQNPRHKITKRGQNVTFRCDPISEHNRLYWYRQTLGQGPEFLTYFQNEAQLEKSRLLSDRFSAERPKGSFSTLEIQRTEQGDSAMYLCASSRTSSGEQYFGPGTRLTVT.

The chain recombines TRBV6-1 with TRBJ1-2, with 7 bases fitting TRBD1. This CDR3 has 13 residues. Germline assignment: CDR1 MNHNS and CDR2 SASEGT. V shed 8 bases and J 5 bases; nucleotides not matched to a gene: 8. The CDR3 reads CASARTGTYGYTF. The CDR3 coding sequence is TGTGCCAGCGCGAGGACAGGAACATATGGCTACACCTTC.